This entry concerns a single T cell receptor beta chain. The data are from a study of cytomegalovirus exposure and HLA in healthy donors. It was with 60 Vbeta and 13 Jbeta primers that the PCR ran. TCRdb's table, derived via immunoSEQ multiplex PCR, lists solely in-frame clones and lacks some. The repertoire includes approximately 150,000 clones, 75% to 85% of them detected once, and less than 9% sits in the top ten. The source is a male donor in good health and CMV-seropositive. Specimen: PBMCs.

The chain's CDR3 is CASSWDRDYEQYF. CDR3 nucleotides: TGTGCCAGCAGCTGGGACAGGGACTACGAGCAGTACTTC. The chain recombines TRBV5-5 with TRBJ2-7, with 9 bases that match TRBD1. In germline, CDR1 is SGHKS, CDR2 YYEKEE (reference sequence). The CDR3 contains 13 residues. Trimming at V came to 3 bases and at J to 3 bases, leaving 1 base not matched to a gene.